These 2 T cell receptor beta chains were all obtained from the same sample, sequenced in a study of shared clonotypes between healthy human individuals. The method was immunoSEQ multiplex PCR; TCRdb's version includes in-frame clones alone and lacks a portion of them. The sample includes about 520,000 clones, about 96% of them seen just once. The sample comprised naive CD4+ T cells sorted from blood. As to subset: CD45RA+ positively selected. These receptors originate from a woman aged 25 to 39 in good health.

The chain links TRBV27 to TRBJ2-7; 13 positions match TRBD2. V shed 0 bases and J 7 bases; nucleotides not matched to a gene: 12. The CDR3 consists of 18 residues. Germline V CDR1 and CDR2: MNHEY, SMNVEV (reference sequence). CDR3 amino acids: CASSLSVWTSGSAGEQYF. The CDR3 DNA reads as TGTGCCAGCAGTTTATCGGTTTGGACTAGCGGGAGTGCTGGTGAGCAGTACTTC.

The chain combines TRBV5-1 with TRBJ2-7, with TRBD2 matching 8 bases. CDR3 length: 14 amino acids. Germline V gene data show CDR1 as SGHRS and CDR2 as YFSETQ. Trimming removed 1 base from V and 5 bases from J; junction bases left unmatched: 5. In DNA form, the CDR3 reads TGCGCCAGCAGCTTGAGCGGGAGATTAAACGAGCAGTACTTC. It codes for CASSLSGRLNEQYF.